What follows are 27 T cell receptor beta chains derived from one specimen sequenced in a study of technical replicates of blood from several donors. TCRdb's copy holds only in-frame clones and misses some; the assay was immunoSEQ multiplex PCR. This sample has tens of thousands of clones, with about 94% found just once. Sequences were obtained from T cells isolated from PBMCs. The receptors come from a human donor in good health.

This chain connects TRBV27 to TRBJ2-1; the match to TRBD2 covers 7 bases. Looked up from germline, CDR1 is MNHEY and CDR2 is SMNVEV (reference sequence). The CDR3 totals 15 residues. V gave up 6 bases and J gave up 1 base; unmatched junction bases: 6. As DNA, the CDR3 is TGTGCCAGCAGCTTTAGCGGGCCATCCTACAATGAGCAGTTCTTC. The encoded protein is CASSFSGPSYNEQFF.

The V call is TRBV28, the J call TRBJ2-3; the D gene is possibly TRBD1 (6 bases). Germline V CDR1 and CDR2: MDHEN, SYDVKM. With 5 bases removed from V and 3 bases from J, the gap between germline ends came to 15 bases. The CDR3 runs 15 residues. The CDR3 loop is CASSRQQGRTDTQYF. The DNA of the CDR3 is TGTGCCAGCAGTCGACAACAGGGAAGAACAGATACGCAGTATTTT.

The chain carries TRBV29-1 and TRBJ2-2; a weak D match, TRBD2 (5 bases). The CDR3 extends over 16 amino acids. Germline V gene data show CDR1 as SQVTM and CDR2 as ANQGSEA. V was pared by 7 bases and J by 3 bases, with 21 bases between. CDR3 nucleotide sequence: TGCAGCGGGTGGAACAGCGGTATCGCGGACACCGGGGAGCTGTTTTTT. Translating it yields CSGWNSGIADTGELFF.

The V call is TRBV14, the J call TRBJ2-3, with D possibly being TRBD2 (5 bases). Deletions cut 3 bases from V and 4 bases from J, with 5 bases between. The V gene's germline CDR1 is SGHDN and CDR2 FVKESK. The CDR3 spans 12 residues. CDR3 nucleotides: TGTGCCAGCAGCCAGAGGGCAGATACGCAGTATTTT. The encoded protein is CASSQRADTQYF.

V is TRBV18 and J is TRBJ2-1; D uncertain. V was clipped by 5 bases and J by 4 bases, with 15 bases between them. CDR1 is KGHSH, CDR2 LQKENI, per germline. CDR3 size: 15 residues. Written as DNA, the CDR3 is TGTGCCAGCTCAGGCCAGTCCCCGTGGTACAATGAGCAGTTCTTC. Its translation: CASSGQSPWYNEQFF.

In DNA, the CDR3 is TGTGCCAGCAGTGACTTTGAGGCCGGGGAGCTGTTTTTT. This gives the protein CASSDFEAGELFF. The chain carries TRBV6-4 and TRBJ2-2; D is undetermined. This CDR3 is built from 13 residues. V dropped 1 base and J dropped 6 bases, with 6 bases sitting between them. The germline V gene encodes CDR1 MRHNA and CDR2 SNTAGT.

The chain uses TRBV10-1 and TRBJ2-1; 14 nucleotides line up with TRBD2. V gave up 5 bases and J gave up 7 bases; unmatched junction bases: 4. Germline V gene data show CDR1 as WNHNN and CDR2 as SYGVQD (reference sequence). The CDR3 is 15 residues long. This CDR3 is CASSPGTSGRNEQFF. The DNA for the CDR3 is TGCGCCAGCAGTCCCGGGACTAGCGGGAGAAATGAGCAGTTCTTC.

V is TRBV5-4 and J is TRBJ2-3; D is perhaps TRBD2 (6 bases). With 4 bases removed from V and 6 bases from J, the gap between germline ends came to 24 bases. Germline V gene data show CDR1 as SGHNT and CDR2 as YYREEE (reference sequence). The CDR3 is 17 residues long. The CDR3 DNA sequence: TGTGCCAGCAGCGGGGAGGATGGGGTATTAAGTAAGGATACGCAGTATTTT. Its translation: CASSGEDGVLSKDTQYF. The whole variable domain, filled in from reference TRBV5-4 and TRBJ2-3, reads ETGVTQSPTHLIKTRGQQVTLRCSSQSGHNTVSWYQQALGQGPQFIFQYYREEENGRGNFPPRFSGLQFPNYSSELNVNALELDDSALYLCASSGEDGVLSKDTQYFGPGTRLTVL.

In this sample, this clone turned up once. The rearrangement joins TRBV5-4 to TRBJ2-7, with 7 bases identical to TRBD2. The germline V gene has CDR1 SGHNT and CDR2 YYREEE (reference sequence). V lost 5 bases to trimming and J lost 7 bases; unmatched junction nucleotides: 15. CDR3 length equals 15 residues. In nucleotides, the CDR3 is TGTGCCAGCAGTTGGGGGGGAGTCAGTAGGGGAGAGCAGTACTTC. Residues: CASSWGGVSRGEQYF.

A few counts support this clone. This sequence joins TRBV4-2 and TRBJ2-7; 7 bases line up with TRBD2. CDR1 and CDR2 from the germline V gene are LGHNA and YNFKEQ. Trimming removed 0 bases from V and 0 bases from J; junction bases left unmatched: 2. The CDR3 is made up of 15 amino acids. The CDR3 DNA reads TGTGCCAGCAGCCAAGAAGCTAGCGGCTCCTACGAGCAGTACTTC. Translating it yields CASSQEASGSYEQYF.

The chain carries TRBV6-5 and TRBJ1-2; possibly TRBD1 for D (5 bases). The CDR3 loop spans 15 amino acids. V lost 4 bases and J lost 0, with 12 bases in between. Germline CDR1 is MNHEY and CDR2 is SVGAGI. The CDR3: CASSFGTSSNYGYTF. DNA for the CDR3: TGTGCCAGCAGTTTTGGGACTTCCTCTAACTATGGCTACACCTTC.

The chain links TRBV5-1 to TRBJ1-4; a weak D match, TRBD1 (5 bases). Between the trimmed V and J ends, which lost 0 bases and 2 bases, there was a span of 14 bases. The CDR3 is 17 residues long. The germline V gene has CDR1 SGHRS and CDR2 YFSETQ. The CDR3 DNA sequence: TGCGCCAGCAGCTTGGTCCAAGGGGTAAGGACTAATGAAAAACTGTTTTTT. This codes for CASSLVQGVRTNEKLFF.

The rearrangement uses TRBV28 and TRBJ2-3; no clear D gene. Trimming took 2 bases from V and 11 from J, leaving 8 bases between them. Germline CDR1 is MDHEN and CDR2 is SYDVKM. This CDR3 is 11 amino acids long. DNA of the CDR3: TGTGCCAGCAGTTTAACACGCTTGCAGTATTTT. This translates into CASSLTRLQYF.

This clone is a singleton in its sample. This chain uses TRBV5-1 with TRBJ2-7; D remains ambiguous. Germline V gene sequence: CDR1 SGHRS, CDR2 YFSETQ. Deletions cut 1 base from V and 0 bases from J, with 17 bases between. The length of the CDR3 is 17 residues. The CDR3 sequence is CASSLSGGSSSSYEQYF. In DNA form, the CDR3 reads TGCGCCAGCAGCTTGTCGGGTGGCTCCTCCAGCTCCTACGAGCAGTACTTC.

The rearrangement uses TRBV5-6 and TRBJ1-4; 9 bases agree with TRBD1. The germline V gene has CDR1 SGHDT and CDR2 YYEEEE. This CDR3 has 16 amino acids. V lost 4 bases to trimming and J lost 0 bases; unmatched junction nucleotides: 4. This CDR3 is CASSPGQGATNEKLFF. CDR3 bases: TGTGCCAGCAGCCCGGGACAGGGAGCAACTAATGAAAAACTGTTTTTT.

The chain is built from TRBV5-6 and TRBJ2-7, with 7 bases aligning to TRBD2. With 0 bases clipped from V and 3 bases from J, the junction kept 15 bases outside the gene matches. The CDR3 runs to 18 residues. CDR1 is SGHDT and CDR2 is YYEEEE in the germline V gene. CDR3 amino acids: CASSLGLALLASLYEQYF. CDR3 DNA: TGTGCCAGCAGCTTGGGATTAGCCCTACTAGCGTCTCTCTACGAGCAGTACTTC.

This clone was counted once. CDR3 amino acids: CASRPAGGQGEQYF. CDR3 coding DNA: TGTGCCAGCAGGCCAGCGGGGGGGCAAGGCGAGCAGTACTTC. The chain recombines TRBV7-6 with TRBJ2-7; 10 bases are a match to TRBD2. V shed 6 bases, J shed 6 bases, and the junction held 8 bases outside the gene matches. Germline V gives CDR1 SGHVS, CDR2 FNYEAQ. The length of the CDR3 is 14 residues.

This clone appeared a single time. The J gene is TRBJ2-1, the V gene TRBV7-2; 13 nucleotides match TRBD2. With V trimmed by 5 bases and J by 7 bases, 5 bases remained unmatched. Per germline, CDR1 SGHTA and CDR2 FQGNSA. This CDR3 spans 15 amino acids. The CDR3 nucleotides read TGTGCCAGCAGCCTGACTAGCGGGGGGTATAATGAGCAGTTCTTC. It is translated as CASSLTSGGYNEQFF.

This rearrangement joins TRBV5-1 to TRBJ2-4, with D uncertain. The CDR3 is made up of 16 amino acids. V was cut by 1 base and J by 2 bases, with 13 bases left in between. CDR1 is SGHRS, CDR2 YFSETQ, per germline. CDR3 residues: CASSLYVGSTKNIQYF. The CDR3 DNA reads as TGCGCCAGCAGCTTGTACGTCGGGTCGACCAAAAACATTCAGTACTTC.

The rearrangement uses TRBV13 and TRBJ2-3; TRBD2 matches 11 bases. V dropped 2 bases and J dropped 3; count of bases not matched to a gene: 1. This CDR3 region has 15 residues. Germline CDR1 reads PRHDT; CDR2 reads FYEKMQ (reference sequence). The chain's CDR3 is CASSLRLAGTDTQYF. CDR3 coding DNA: TGTGCCAGCAGCTTACGACTAGCGGGGACAGATACGCAGTATTTT.

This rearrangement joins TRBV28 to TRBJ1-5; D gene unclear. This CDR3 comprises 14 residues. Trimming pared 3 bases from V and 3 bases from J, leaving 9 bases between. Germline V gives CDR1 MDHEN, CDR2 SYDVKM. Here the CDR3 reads CASSLEDYNQPQHF. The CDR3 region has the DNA TGTGCCAGCAGTTTGGAGGACTACAATCAGCCCCAGCATTTT.

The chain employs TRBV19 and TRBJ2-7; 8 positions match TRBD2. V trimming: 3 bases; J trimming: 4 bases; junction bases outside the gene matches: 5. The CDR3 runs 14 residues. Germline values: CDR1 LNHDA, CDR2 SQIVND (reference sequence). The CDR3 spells CASSMGLGDYEQYF. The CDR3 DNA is TGTGCCAGTAGTATGGGACTAGGCGATTACGAGCAGTACTTC.

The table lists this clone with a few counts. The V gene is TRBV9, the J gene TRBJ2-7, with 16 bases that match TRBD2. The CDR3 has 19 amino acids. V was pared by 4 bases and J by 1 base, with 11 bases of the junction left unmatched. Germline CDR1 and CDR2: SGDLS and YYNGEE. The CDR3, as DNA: TGTGCCAGCAGCCCTAGGTCGGGACTAGCGGGAGGGCCATCCTACGAGCAGTACTTC. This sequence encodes CASSPRSGLAGGPSYEQYF.

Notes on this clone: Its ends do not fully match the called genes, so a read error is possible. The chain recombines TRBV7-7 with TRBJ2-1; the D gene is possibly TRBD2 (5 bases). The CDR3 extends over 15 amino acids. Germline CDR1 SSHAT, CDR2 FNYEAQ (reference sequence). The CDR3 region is CASSLSRGGYNEQFF. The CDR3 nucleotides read TGTGCTAGCAGCTTATCCCGTGGAGGCTACAATGAGCAGTTCTTC. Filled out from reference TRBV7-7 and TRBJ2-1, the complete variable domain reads GAGVSQSPRYKVTKRGQDVTLRCDPISSHATLYWYQQALGQGPEFLTYFNYEAQPDKSGLPSDRFSAERPEGSISTLTIQRTEQRDSAMYRCASSLSRGGYNEQFFGPGTRLTVL.

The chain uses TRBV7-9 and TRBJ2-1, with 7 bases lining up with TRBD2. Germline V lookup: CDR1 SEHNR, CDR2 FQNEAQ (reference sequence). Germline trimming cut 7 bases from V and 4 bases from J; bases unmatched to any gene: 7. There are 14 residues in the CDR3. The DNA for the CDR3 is TGTGCCAGCACCGTGGGGGGGGATTACAATGAGCAGTTCTTC. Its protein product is CASTVGGDYNEQFF.

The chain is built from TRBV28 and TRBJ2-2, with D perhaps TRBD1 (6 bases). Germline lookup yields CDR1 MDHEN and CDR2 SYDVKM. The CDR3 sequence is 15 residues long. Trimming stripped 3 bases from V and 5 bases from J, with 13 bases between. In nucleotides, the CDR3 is TGTGCCAGCAGTTTCCCAGGGGACGCGACCGGGGAGCTGTTTTTT. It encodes CASSFPGDATGELFF.

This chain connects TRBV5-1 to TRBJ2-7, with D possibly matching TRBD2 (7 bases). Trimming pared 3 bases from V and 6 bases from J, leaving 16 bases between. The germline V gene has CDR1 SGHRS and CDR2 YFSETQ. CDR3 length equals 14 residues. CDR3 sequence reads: CASSSGGRVAEQYF. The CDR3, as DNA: TGCGCCAGCAGCTCCGGGGGGCGCGTCGCCGAGCAGTACTTC.